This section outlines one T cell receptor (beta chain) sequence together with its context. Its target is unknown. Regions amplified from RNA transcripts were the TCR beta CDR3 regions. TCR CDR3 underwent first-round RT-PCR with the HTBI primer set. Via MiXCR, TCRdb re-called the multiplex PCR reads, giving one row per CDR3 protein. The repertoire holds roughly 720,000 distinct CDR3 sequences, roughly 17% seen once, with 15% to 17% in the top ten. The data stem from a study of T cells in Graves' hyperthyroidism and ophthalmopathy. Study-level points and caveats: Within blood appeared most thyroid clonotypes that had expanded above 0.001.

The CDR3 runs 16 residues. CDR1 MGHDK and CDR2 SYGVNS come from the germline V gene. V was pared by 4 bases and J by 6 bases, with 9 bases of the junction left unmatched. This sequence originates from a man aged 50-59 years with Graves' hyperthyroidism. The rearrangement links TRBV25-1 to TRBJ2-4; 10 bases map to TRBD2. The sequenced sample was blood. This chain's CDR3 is CASSVALAGAGNIQYF. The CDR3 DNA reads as TGTGCCAGCAGTGTCGCTCTAGCGGGAGCCGGAAACATTCAGTACTTC.